What follows are 19 T cell receptor beta chains derived from one specimen sequenced in a study of cytomegalovirus exposure and HLA in healthy donors (dated by TCRdb to the late 2010s). To prepare the library, the immunoSEQ multiplex PCR assay was applied. The source is immuneACCESS, and TCRdb retained only in-frame sequences with V and J called. Part of the clones is not carried over; for the studies checked, unresolved V genes explain less than half of this, and the remainder is unexplained. Within this sample are roughly 68,000 clones, with roughly 95% of them counted one time only. The ten largest clones take up roughly 5% of the sample. Sequenced material: PBMCs. The receptors were sampled from a woman under 30 in good health and CMV-seropositive.

V is TRBV27 and J is TRBJ2-7; D unresolved. V was clipped by 4 bases and J by 0 bases, with 4 bases between them. Germline values: CDR1 MNHEY, CDR2 SMNVEV (reference sequence). The CDR3 has 12 residues. The CDR3 nucleotides read TGTGCCAGCAGTTCCTTCTCCTACGAGCAGTACTTC. Its translation is CASSSFSYEQYF.

The CDR3 reads CASLTGGELFF. CDR3 coding DNA: TGTGCCTCCCTCACCGGCGGGGAGCTGTTTTTT. The rearrangement uses TRBV4-2 and TRBJ2-2; D is undetermined. The CDR3 is 11 residues long. Trimming took off 11 bases at V and 7 bases at J, with 11 bases between the two ends. The germline V gene has CDR1 LGHNA and CDR2 YNFKEQ.

The V call is TRBV7-2, the J call TRBJ1-2; D call uncertain. Trimming pared 0 bases from V and 8 bases from J, leaving 13 bases between. The CDR3 spans 14 residues. CDR1 SGHTA and CDR2 FQGNSA come from the germline V gene. The DNA of the CDR3 is TGTGCCAGCAGCTTAGCTGCTGGGTCGGAGGGCTACACCTTC. This translates into CASSLAAGSEGYTF.

The chain recombines TRBV27 with TRBJ2-3; D unresolved. Trimming pared 7 bases from V and 5 bases from J, leaving 22 bases between. The CDR3 length is 16 residues. Germline CDR1 MNHEY, CDR2 SMNVEV (reference sequence). CDR3 DNA: TGTGCCAGCAACCCCCTAGGCGGCACCCCCTTAGATACGCAGTATTTT. Translated, it gives CASNPLGGTPLDTQYF.

The rearrangement joins TRBV2 to TRBJ2-2; 9 bases agree with TRBD1. Germline loops: CDR1 SNHLY, CDR2 FYNNEI. The CDR3 sequence is 15 residues long. Losses at the gene ends were 8 bases for V and 5 bases for J; bases not matched to a gene: 9. The chain's CDR3 is CASALQGAQTGELFF. CDR3 bases: TGTGCCAGCGCCCTACAGGGGGCGCAAACCGGGGAGCTGTTTTTT.

CDR3 region: CASSVGGLADIYEQYF. In DNA form, the CDR3 reads TGTGCCAGCAGCGTAGGAGGGCTAGCTGACATCTACGAGCAGTACTTC. This chain links TRBV9 with TRBJ2-7, with a possible D match to TRBD2 (5 bases). Deletions cut 0 bases from V and 3 bases from J, with 16 bases between. This CDR3 is built from 16 residues. CDR1 is SGDLS and CDR2 is YYNGEE in the germline V gene.

The rearrangement uses TRBV25-1 and TRBJ2-2; possible D gene TRBD1, 6 bases. This CDR3 has 17 amino acids. V was clipped by 2 bases and J by 3 bases, with 16 bases between them. From germline, CDR1 is MGHDK and CDR2 SYGVNS. Written as DNA, the CDR3 is TGTGCCAGCAGTGAACAACAGGGTTTGCCTGACACCGGGGAGCTGTTTTTT. It codes for CASSEQQGLPDTGELFF.

V gene TRBV5-1 combines with J gene TRBJ2-2; no reliable D call. V lost 4 bases to trimming and J lost 6 bases, with 10 bases between them. CDR1 and CDR2 (germline): SGHRS, YFSETQ. The CDR3 consists of 13 residues. The CDR3 loop is CASSPTEAGELFF. CDR3 DNA: TGCGCCAGCAGCCCCACCGAGGCCGGGGAGCTGTTTTTT.

This clone was counted a single time. The V gene is TRBV25-1, the J gene TRBJ2-1; D ambiguous. The germline V gene has CDR1 MGHDK and CDR2 SYGVNS. CDR3 length: 14 residues. V lost 0 bases and J lost 7, with 10 bases in between. For the CDR3, the DNA is TGTGCCAGCAGTGAATACTATCCTCGAAATGAGCAGTTCTTC. The encoded protein is CASSEYYPRNEQFF.

CDR3: CASSFSPPEQYF. CDR3 bases: TGTGCCAGCAGTTTCTCCCCCCCCGAGCAGTACTTC. The chain has TRBV27 and TRBJ2-7; D not resolved. Trimming stripped 3 bases from V and 6 bases from J, with 9 bases between. CDR1 and CDR2 (germline): MNHEY, SMNVEV (reference sequence). The CDR3 runs to 12 residues.

Comments on this clone: The junction departs from germline at one end; a sequencing error may be responsible. The V gene is TRBV20-1, the J gene TRBJ2-1; tentative D call: TRBD2 (6 bases). CDR1 and CDR2 (germline): DFQATT, SNEGSKA (reference sequence). The CDR3 sequence is 10 residues long. CDR3 in amino acids: CSGEEGPGVF. CDR3 in DNA: TGCAGTGGAGAAGAGGGCCCGGGGGTCTTC.

This chain uses TRBV30 with TRBJ2-2; tentatively, D is TRBD2 (6 bases). The V end was cut by 2 bases, the J end by 1 base, with 8 bases between. Germline assignment: CDR1 GTSNPN and CDR2 SVGIG (reference sequence). The length of the CDR3 is 14 residues. The CDR3 sequence: CAWSIGGNTGELFF. CDR3 DNA sequence: TGTGCCTGGAGTATCGGGGGGAACACCGGGGAGCTGTTTTTT.

This clone was observed once. The junction shows a germline mismatch at one end, possibly a read error. This sequence joins TRBV20-1 and TRBJ1-2; a weak D match, TRBD1 (5 bases). Germline V lookup: CDR1 DFQATT, CDR2 SNEGSKA (reference sequence). CDR3 size: 11 residues. CDR3 region: CSARGTYGYTF. The CDR3 DNA reads TGCAGTGCCAGAGGGACTTATGGCTACACCTTC.

V and J are TRBV7-2 and TRBJ2-3; 10 bases are a match to TRBD2. The CDR3 length is 17 residues. Trimming took 3 bases from V and 14 from J; bases not matched to a gene: 20. CDR1 is SGHTA, CDR2 FQGNSA, per germline. Here the CDR3 DNA reads TGTGCCAGCAGCTTCGGGGTAGCGGGAGGTCTTGGGCTACGCACGTATTTT. Its translation: CASSFGVAGGLGLRTYF.

The chain couples TRBV19 to TRBJ2-5; D not certain. V lost 6 bases to trimming and J lost 2 bases, with 13 bases between them. Germline V lookup: CDR1 LNHDA, CDR2 SQIVND (reference sequence). The CDR3 has 14 amino acids. This chain's CDR3 is CASSPSERQETQYF. As DNA, the CDR3 is TGTGCCAGTAGCCCCAGCGAGCGTCAAGAGACCCAGTACTTC.

This rearrangement joins TRBV7-3 to TRBJ2-2; no firm D call. V lost 0 bases to trimming and J lost 4 bases, with 6 bases between them. Germline CDR1 SGHTA, CDR2 FQGTGA. The CDR3 runs 14 residues. CDR3 DNA sequence: TGTGCCAGCAGCTTAACCCAAATCACCGGGGAGCTGTTTTTT. It yields the protein CASSLTQITGELFF.

The gene calls are TRBV5-4 and TRBJ1-1, with 8 bases identical to TRBD1. Germline CDR1 and CDR2: SGHNT and YYREEE (reference sequence). The V segment lost 1 base and the J segment 5 bases; nucleotides outside the gene matches: 1. This CDR3 has 13 amino acids. Here the CDR3 reads CASSLYRGTEAFF. CDR3 DNA: TGTGCCAGCAGCTTGTACAGGGGGACTGAAGCTTTCTTT. Complete variable domain (other parts from reference TRBV5-4 and TRBJ1-1): ETGVTQSPTHLIKTRGQQVTLRCSSQSGHNTVSWYQQALGQGPQFIFQYYREEENGRGNFPPRFSGLQFPNYSSELNVNALELDDSALYLCASSLYRGTEAFFGQGTRLTVV.

The chain has TRBV19 and TRBJ2-5; the match to TRBD2 covers 7 bases. The V gene's germline CDR1 is LNHDA and CDR2 SQIVND (reference sequence). Losses at the gene ends were 4 bases for V and 0 bases for J; bases not matched to a gene: 11. This CDR3 spans 17 amino acids. The CDR3 bases are TGTGCCAGTAGTAGGGTTCACAGGACTAGGAACCAAGAGACCCAGTACTTC. Protein product: CASSRVHRTRNQETQYF.

The chain has TRBV19 and TRBJ2-1, with 9 bases that match TRBD2. CDR3 length: 15 residues. J gave up 5 bases and V 3 bases, and 5 bases lay outside the gene matches. The V gene's germline CDR1 is LNHDA and CDR2 SQIVND (reference sequence). This CDR3 is CASSIGLAGNNEQFF. CDR3 coding DNA: TGTGCCAGTAGTATCGGGCTAGCGGGAAACAATGAGCAGTTCTTC.